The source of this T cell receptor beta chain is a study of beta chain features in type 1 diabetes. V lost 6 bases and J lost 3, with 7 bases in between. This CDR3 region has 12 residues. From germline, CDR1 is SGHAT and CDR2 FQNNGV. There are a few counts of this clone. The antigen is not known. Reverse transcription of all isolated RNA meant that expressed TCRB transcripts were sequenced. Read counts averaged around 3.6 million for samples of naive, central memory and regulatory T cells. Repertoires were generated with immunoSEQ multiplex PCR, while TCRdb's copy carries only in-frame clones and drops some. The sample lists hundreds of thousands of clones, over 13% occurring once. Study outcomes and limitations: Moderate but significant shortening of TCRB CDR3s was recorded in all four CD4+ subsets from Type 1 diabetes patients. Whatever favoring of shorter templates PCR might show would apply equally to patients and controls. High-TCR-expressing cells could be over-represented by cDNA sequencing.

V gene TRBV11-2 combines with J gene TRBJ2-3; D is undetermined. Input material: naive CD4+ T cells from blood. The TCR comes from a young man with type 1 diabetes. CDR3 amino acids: CASSRVTDTQYF. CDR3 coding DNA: TGTGCCAGCAGTCGGGTAACAGATACGCAGTATTTT. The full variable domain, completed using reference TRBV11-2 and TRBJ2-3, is EAGVAQSPRYKIIEKRQSVAFWCNPISGHATLYWYQQILGQGPKLLIQFQNNGVVDDSQLPKDRFSAERLKGVDSTLKIQPAKLEDSAVYLCASSRVTDTQYFGPGTRLTVL.